The text below deals with one T cell receptor beta chain. Its antigen remains unidentified. This could be a read error, since a much larger clone is one nucleotide away. This specimen belongs to a study of blood T cells in healthy people across ages. Primers used in a second PCR of roughly 6 to 12 cycles were a sample-barcoded 5' primer and a J-beta primer mix. Each TCR beta cDNA got a 12-nucleotide random molecular identifier. Each CDR3 protein gets one entry after TCRdb re-called the 5' RACE reads with MiXCR. The table includes hundreds of thousands of distinct CDR3 sequences, 52% detected once. Broader study findings: Lack of knowledge of donor CMV status possibly confounded expanded clonotype changes.

The V gene lost 2 bases and the J gene lost 10 bases, with 18 bases spanning the gap. Germline values: CDR1 KGHSH, CDR2 LQKENI. This CDR3 is built from 15 residues. V is TRBV18 and J is TRBJ2-1; weak D call: TRBD1 (6 bases). Source material: blood. The origin of this receptor is a woman over 75 in good health. CDR3 nucleotide sequence: TGTGCCAGCTCACCAGGGGCAGGGGAAACCTACGAGCAGTTCTTC. It yields the protein CASSPGAGETYEQFF.